Following are 10 T cell receptor beta chains from one sample sequenced in a study of cytomegalovirus exposure and HLA in healthy donors. The PCR contained 60 Vbeta and 13 Jbeta primers. Clones were sequenced by immunoSEQ multiplex PCR, and TCRdb holds only the in-frame ones, with some missing. Its table records 150,000 to 200,000 clones. Sequenced input: PBMCs. These receptors all stem from a woman aged 55-75 years in good health and CMV-seronegative.

The chain employs TRBV14 and TRBJ1-2, with D tentatively TRBD1 (6 bases). Deletions cut 5 bases from V and 1 base from J, with 8 bases between. Germline V CDR1 and CDR2: SGHDN, FVKESK. This CDR3 spans 13 amino acids. The CDR3 sequence: CASSGQLNYGYTF. CDR3 DNA: TGTGCCAGCAGCGGACAGCTTAACTATGGCTACACCTTC.

The chain carries TRBV11-2 and TRBJ2-3; D is perhaps TRBD2 (6 bases). This CDR3 is 15 amino acids long. The V end was cut by 3 bases, the J end by 0 bases, with 10 bases between. Germline V gene sequence: CDR1 SGHAT, CDR2 FQNNGV. The CDR3 protein is CASSFSGASTDTQYF. CDR3 sequence (DNA): TGTGCCAGCAGCTTTAGCGGAGCAAGCACAGATACGCAGTATTTT.

V and J are TRBV2 and TRBJ1-1, with D perhaps TRBD1 (6 bases). Germline-derived CDR1 and CDR2 are SNHLY and FYNNEI. V was trimmed by 3 bases and J by 4 bases, leaving 18 bases between them. CDR3 length: 16 residues. CDR3 in amino acids: CASSDPGGRKVTEAFF. For the CDR3, the DNA is TGTGCCAGCAGTGATCCTGGGGGCCGGAAGGTCACTGAAGCTTTCTTT. Filled out from reference TRBV2 and TRBJ1-1, the complete variable domain reads EPEVTQTPSHQVTQMGQEVILRCVPISNHLYFYWYRQILGQKVEFLVSFYNNEISEKSEIFDDQFSVERPDGSNFTLKIRSTKLEDSAMYFCASSDPGGRKVTEAFFGQGTRLTVV.

The V and J genes are TRBV9 and TRBJ1-5; 7 bases match TRBD1. With 4 bases clipped from V and 5 bases from J, the junction kept 6 bases outside the gene matches. Germline V lookup: CDR1 SGDLS, CDR2 YYNGEE. This CDR3 contains 14 residues. DNA for the CDR3: TGTGCCAGCAGCCTAGGGGGCTCCTATCAGCCCCAGCATTTT. It translates to CASSLGGSYQPQHF.

The chain carries TRBV7-8 and TRBJ2-5, with 11 bases aligning to TRBD2. This CDR3 spans 17 amino acids. The V gene's germline CDR1 is SGHVS and CDR2 FQNEAQ. V shed 0 bases, J shed 2 bases, and the junction held 5 bases outside the gene matches. CDR3 DNA sequence: TGTGCCAGCAGCTTAGCCCTAGCGGGAGGTCGTCAAGAGACCCAGTACTTC. Protein product: CASSLALAGGRQETQYF.

This chain connects TRBV9 to TRBJ1-3, with a tentative D call TRBD1 (5 bases). There are 16 residues in the CDR3. Germline CDR1 reads SGDLS; CDR2 reads YYNGEE. The germline V and J ends were trimmed by 2 bases and 0 bases, with 12 bases remaining between them. The CDR3 loop is CASSVRGDRSGNTIYF. CDR3 nucleotides: TGTGCCAGCAGCGTCCGGGGGGACCGCTCTGGAAACACCATATATTTT. The full variable domain, in which reference TRBV9 and TRBJ1-3 provide the parts outside the CDR3, is DSGVTQTPKHLITATGQRVTLRCSPRSGDLSVYWYQQSLDQGLQFLIQYYNGEERAKGNILERFSAQQFPDLHSELNLSSLELGDSALYFCASSVRGDRSGNTIYFGEGSWLTVV.

The chain joins TRBV5-1 to TRBJ1-2; D gene ambiguous. Trimming stripped 6 bases from V and 2 bases from J, with 17 bases between. From germline, CDR1 is SGHRS and CDR2 YFSETQ. This CDR3 region has 15 residues. The CDR3 here is CASTMTGRGNYGYTF. In DNA, the CDR3 is TGCGCCAGCACTATGACCGGACGCGGGAACTATGGCTACACCTTC.

For the CDR3, the DNA is TGCGCCAGCAGCTTAGGGACTAGCGGGAGGTCTCTCACCGGGGAGCTGTTTTTT. This encodes CASSLGTSGRSLTGELFF. The chain combines TRBV5-1 with TRBJ2-2; 15 bases map to TRBD2. The CDR3 is made up of 18 amino acids. Unmatched junction bases numbered 6, after V lost 2 bases and J lost 4 bases. In germline, CDR1 is SGHRS, CDR2 YFSETQ.

The gene calls are TRBV11-2 and TRBJ1-2; D is unclear. Germline CDR1 reads SGHAT; CDR2 reads FQNNGV. Trimming took off 5 bases at V and 0 bases at J, with 16 bases between the two ends. This CDR3 spans 16 amino acids. CDR3 region: CASSTIGRRSNYGYTF. For the CDR3, the DNA is TGTGCCAGCAGCACCATCGGCCGGAGGTCTAACTATGGCTACACCTTC.

The CDR3, as DNA: TGTGCCAGTACTACTAACTCGAGGAGGCTTTCCTATAATTCACCCCTCCACTTT. Residues: CASTTNSRRLSYNSPLHF. The J gene is TRBJ1-6, the V gene TRBV27; D unclear. Germline CDR1 and CDR2: MNHEY and SMNVEV (reference sequence). The CDR3 totals 18 residues. Trimming stripped 9 bases from V and 1 base from J, with 22 bases between.